These T cell receptor beta chains were read from a single sample in a study of shared clonotypes between healthy human individuals. Clones were read by immunoSEQ multiplex PCR, and TCRdb kept only the in-frame ones, dropping some. Of hundreds of thousands of clones in the sample, 95% to 97% were seen once. The sequenced sample was naive CD4+ T cells sorted from blood. The receptors stem from a woman in her thirties in good health. The CDR3 runs from the conserved cysteine through the conserved F or W. Fields, in order: V gene, J gene, clone size, D gene, CDR3 DNA, CDR3 protein. The D gene is left open where the match is weak. Where a row states a size, it is once, few, many or the class of an expanded clone; other rows omit it.

TRBV10-3	TRBJ2-3	.	.	TGTGCCATCAGTCCCGATTCCGGAAACACAGATACGCAGTATTTT	CAISPDSGNTDTQYF
TRBV18	TRBJ1-2	.	.	TGTGCCAGCTCACCAGAGCAGGGCTCGGCTAACTATGGCTACACCTTC	CASSPEQGSANYGYTF
TRBV6-1	TRBJ2-7	.	TRBD2	TGTGCCAGCAGTAGCGGGAGCTACGAGCAGTACTTC	CASSSGSYEQYF
TRBV7-9	TRBJ2-3	.	TRBD1	TGTGCCAGCAGCCCAACCGGACAGGGAACAGATACGCAGTATTTT	CASSPTGQGTDTQYF
TRBV21-1	TRBJ2-7	.	.	TGTGCCGGCAGCATATGGACAGGGATCTACGAGCAGTACTTC	CAGSIWTGIYEQYF
TRBV28	TRBJ2-7	once	.	TGTGCCAGCAAACAGACAGGTCGGAAATCCTACGAGCAGTACTTC	CASKQTGRKSYEQYF
TRBV5-1	TRBJ2-3	.	.	TGCGCCAGCTGCCCAGAGGGGCCACCTACGGGCACAGATACGCAGTATTTT	CASCPEGPPTGTDTQYF
TRBV30	TRBJ2-7	.	TRBD2	TGTGCCTGGAACGGGCTAGCGGGAGTTGGGCAGTACTTC	CAWNGLAGVGQYF
TRBV5-1	TRBJ2-7	.	TRBD1	TGCGCCAGCAGCAAGGACAGGGTCGGCGAGCAGTACTTC	CASSKDRVGEQYF
TRBV19	TRBJ2-1	.	.	TGTGCCAGTAACTCGAGGGGCGGATCCTTCTACAATGAGCAGTTCTTC	CASNSRGGSFYNEQFF
TRBV4-3	TRBJ2-7	.	TRBD2	TGCGCCAGCAGCCAACTAGCGGGAGCCGAGCAGTACTTC	CASSQLAGAEQYF
TRBV5-1	TRBJ2-7	.	.	TGCGCCAGCAGCTACGACGGCAGCTCCTACGAGCAGTACTTC	CASSYDGSSYEQYF
TRBV9	TRBJ2-1	.	TRBD2	TGTGCCAGCAGCGCTGCGGGAGGGCCTTCTGAGCAGTTCTTC	CASSAAGGPSEQFF
TRBV11-2	TRBJ2-1	.	.	TGTGCCAGCAGCCTCGGGAGCGTATGGTTCTTC	CASSLGSVWFF
TRBV18	TRBJ2-2	.	TRBD2	TGTGCCAGCTCACCGCTAGCGGAGAACACCGGGGAGCTGTTTTTT	CASSPLAENTGELFF
TRBV19	TRBJ2-7	.	TRBD2	TGTGCCACCTCCGGGCTTAGGGGTGGCGGGAGCTCCGAGCAGTACTTC	CATSGLRGGGSSEQYF
TRBV28	TRBJ2-5	.	TRBD2	TGTGCCAGCAGTTTAAGCACTAGCGGGAGTCAAGAGACCCAGTACTTC	CASSLSTSGSQETQYF
TRBV7-8	TRBJ1-3	.	TRBD1	TGTGCCAGCAGCGAGCCGAGGGCAGGGGGTAGAAACACCATATATTTT	CASSEPRAGGRNTIYF
TRBV6-4	TRBJ1-5	.	TRBD1	TGTGCCAGCAGTGACCCGGGACAGGGGAAGCAGCCCCAGCATTTT	CASSDPGQGKQPQHF
TRBV2	TRBJ2-3	.	.	TGTGCCAGCAGTTCCGATTCTGATACGCAGTATTTT	CASSSDSDTQYF
TRBV7-7	TRBJ2-5	.	.	TGTGCCAGCAGCCTGGGCCTACAAGAGACCCAGTACTTC	CASSLGLQETQYF
TRBV5-1	TRBJ2-7	.	TRBD2	TGCGCCAGCAGCCATCATTGGCCACTTATGGGGGCTAGCGGGGCAACCTACGAGCAGTACTTC	CASSHHWPLMGASGATYEQYF
TRBV2	TRBJ2-3	.	.	TGTGCCAGCAGCGCAAGCGCGGGATGGCAGTTGGAGTCCCACACAGATACGCAGTATTTT	CASSASAGWQLESHTDTQYF
TRBV2	TRBJ1-3	once	.	TGTGCCATCAAGGGGTCCTCCGGCTATTTTTTT	CAIKGSSGYFF
TRBV6-4	TRBJ2-3	.	.	TGTGCCAGCAGGAAGCACTTCTCAGTCCCAGATACGCAGTATTTT	CASRKHFSVPDTQYF
TRBV11-2	TRBJ2-1	.	TRBD2	TGTGCCAGCAGTCTAGCGGGCACCTACAATGAGCAGTTCTTC	CASSLAGTYNEQFF
TRBV9	TRBJ2-2	.	.	TGTGCCAGCAGCGGGGGACTTCGGAACACCGGGGAGCTGTTTTTT	CASSGGLRNTGELFF
TRBV27	TRBJ2-2	.	.	TGTGCCAGCAGTTTAATTGGTCCCACGAACACCGGGGAGCTGTTTTTT	CASSLIGPTNTGELFF
TRBV28	TRBJ2-1	.	TRBD1	TGTGCCAGTCGCCCTAAACAGGGGCGGTGGTTAGTCTACAATGAGCAGTTCTTC	CASRPKQGRWLVYNEQFF
TRBV18	TRBJ2-1	.	.	TGTGCCAGCTCACCACCTTTTTTAGCGGGGACAGCAAACAATGAGCAGTTCTTC	CASSPPFLAGTANNEQFF
TRBV6-6	TRBJ2-3	.	TRBD2	TGTGCCAGCAGTTACGGTAGCGGGAGCACAGATACGCAGTATTTT	CASSYGSGSTDTQYF
TRBV5-6	TRBJ1-1	once	.	TGTGCCAGCAGCTTGGAAAGGGTAGGGACTGAAGCTTTCTTT	CASSLERVGTEAFF
TRBV10-1	TRBJ2-5	.	.	TGCGCCAGCAGTGAATCGGATGGGGCCCAAGAGACCCAGTACTTC	CASSESDGAQETQYF
TRBV11-3	TRBJ2-7	.	TRBD1	TGTGCCAGCAGCCCCCAGGGACAGGGGGGCGAGCAGTACTTC	CASSPQGQGGEQYF
TRBV28	TRBJ2-3	.	.	TGTGCCAGCAGTTTACCTTCTGGTCATGGGGATACGCAGTATTTT	CASSLPSGHGDTQYF
TRBV28	TRBJ2-7	.	TRBD2	TGTGCCAGCAGTTTATCCGGACTAGCGGGGGGATTCTACGAGCAGTACTTC	CASSLSGLAGGFYEQYF
TRBV5-1	TRBJ1-6	.	.	TGCGCCAGCAGCTTGGGGGCCCGGGATTCACCCCTCCACTTT	CASSLGARDSPLHF
TRBV7-7	TRBJ2-7	.	.	TGTGCCAGCAGATGGACAGCGAGTTACGAGCAGTACTTC	CASRWTASYEQYF
TRBV18	TRBJ2-2	.	.	TGTGCCAGCTCACCAATGTCTTGGGATAACACCGGGGAGCTGTTTTTT	CASSPMSWDNTGELFF
TRBV5-1	TRBJ2-1	.	.	TGCGCCAGCAGATGGGGGAATGAGCAGTTCTTC	CASRWGNEQFF